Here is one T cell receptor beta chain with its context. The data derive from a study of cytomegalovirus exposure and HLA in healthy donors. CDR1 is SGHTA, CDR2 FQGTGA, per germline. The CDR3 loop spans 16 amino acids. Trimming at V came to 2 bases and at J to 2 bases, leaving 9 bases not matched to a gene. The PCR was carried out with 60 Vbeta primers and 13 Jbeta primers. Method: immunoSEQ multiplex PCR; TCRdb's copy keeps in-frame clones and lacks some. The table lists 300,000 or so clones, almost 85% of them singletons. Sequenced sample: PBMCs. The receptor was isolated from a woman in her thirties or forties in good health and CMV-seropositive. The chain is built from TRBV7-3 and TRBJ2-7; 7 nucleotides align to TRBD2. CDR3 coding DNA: TGTGCCAGCAGCTTACATCCTAGCGGATTTACCTACGAGCAGTACTTC. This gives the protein CASSLHPSGFTYEQYF.